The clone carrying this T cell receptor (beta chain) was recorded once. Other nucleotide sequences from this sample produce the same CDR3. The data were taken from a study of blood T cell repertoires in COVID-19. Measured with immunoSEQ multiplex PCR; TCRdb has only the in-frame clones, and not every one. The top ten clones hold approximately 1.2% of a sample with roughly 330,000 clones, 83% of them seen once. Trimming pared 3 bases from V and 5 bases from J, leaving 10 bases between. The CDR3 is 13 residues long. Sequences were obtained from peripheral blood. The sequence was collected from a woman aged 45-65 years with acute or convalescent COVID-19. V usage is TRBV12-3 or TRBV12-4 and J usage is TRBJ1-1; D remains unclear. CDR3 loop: CASSFQGRTEAFF. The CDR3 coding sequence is TGTGCCAGCAGTTTTCAAGGGAGGACTGAAGCTTTCTTT.